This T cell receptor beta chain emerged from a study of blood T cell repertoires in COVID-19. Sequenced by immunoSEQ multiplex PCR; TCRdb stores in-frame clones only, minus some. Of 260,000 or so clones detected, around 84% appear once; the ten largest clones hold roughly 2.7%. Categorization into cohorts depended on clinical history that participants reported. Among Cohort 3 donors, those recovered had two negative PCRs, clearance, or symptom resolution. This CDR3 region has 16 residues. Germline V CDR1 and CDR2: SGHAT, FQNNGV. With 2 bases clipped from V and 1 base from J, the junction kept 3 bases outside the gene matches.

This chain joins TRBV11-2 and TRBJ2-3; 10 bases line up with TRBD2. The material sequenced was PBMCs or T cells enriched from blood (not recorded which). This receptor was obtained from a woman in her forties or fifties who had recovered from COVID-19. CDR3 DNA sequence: TGTGCCAGCAGCTTAACGGGACTAGCGCGCACAGATACGCAGTATTTT. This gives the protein CASSLTGLARTDTQYF.